This TCR beta chain was obtained from a study of OX40 agonist ivuxolimab in advanced cancers. In this sample, this clone turned up a few times. Germline V CDR1 and CDR2: SQVTM, ANQGSEA. CDR3 length: 13 amino acids. V gave up 4 bases and J gave up 8 bases, with 17 bases separating them. Clones were sequenced by immunoSEQ multiplex PCR, and TCRdb holds only the in-frame ones, with some missing. Here the sample spans about 48,000 clones, about 85% being singletons. The chain joins TRBV29-1 to TRBJ1-2; D is undetermined. Sequenced material: CD4+ or CD8+ T cells sorted from blood, taken in a trial of the OX40 agonist ivuxolimab. This TCR was sampled from an adult with an advanced solid tumor such as melanoma, head and neck, liver or kidney cancer. The CDR3 nucleotides read TGCAGCGTTGCGAGGGAGGGTTTGTCCGGCTACACCTTC. Protein sequence: CSVAREGLSGYTF.